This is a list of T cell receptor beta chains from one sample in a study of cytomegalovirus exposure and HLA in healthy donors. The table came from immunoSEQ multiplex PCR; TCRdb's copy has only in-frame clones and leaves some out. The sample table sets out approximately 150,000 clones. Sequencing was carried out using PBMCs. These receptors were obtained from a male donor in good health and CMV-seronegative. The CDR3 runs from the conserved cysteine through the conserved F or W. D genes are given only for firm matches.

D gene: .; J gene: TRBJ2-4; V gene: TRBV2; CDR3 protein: CASSEGRGNIQYF; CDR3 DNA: TGTGCCAGCAGTGAAGGACGGGGAAACATTCAGTACTTC
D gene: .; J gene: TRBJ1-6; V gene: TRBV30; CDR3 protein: CAWRRVNSPLHF; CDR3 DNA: TGTGCCTGGAGGCGGGTTAATTCACCCCTCCACTTT
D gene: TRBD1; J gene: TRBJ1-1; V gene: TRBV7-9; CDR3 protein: CASSLVAGGNTEAFF; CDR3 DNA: TGTGCCAGCAGCTTAGTGGCAGGGGGGAACACTGAAGCTTTCTTT
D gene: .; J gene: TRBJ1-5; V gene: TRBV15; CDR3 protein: CATSRDRQHNQPQHF; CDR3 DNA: TGTGCCACCAGCAGAGATAGACAGCACAATCAGCCCCAGCATTTT
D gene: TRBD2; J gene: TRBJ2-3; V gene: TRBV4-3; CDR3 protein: CASSQDWVSGGTDTQYF; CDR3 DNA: TGCGCCAGCAGCCAAGATTGGGTTAGCGGGGGCACAGATACGCAGTATTTT
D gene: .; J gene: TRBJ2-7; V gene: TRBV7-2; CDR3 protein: CASSPRVPTYEQYF; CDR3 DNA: TGTGCCAGCAGCCCCAGGGTACCGACCTACGAGCAGTACTTC
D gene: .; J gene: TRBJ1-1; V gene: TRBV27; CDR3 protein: CASSYRENTEAFF; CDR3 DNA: TGTGCCAGCAGTTACAGGGAGAACACTGAAGCTTTCTTT
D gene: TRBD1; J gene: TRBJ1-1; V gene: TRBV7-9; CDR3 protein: CASSLALGTGGTEAFF; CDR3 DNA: TGTGCCAGCAGCTTAGCCCTAGGGACAGGGGGCACTGAAGCTTTCTTT
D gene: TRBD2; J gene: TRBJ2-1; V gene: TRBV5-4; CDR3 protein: CASSSTSGRADEQFF; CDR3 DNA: TGTGCCAGCAGCTCGACTAGCGGGAGGGCCGATGAGCAGTTCTTC
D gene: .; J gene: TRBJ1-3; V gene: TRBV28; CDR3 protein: CASSDIIYTGNTIYF; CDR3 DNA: TGTGCCAGCAGTGATATTATCTATACTGGAAACACCATATATTTT
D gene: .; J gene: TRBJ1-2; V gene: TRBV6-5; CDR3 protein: CASSYRQFGNYGYTF; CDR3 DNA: TGTGCCAGCAGTTACCGGCAATTCGGGAACTATGGCTACACCTTC
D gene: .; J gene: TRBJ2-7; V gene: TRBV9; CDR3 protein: CASSVDPSGGPLSEQYF; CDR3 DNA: TGTGCCAGCAGCGTAGACCCTTCAGGGGGGCCTTTGAGCGAGCAGTACTTC
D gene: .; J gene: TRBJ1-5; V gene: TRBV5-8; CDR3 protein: CASSLGLQTNQPQHF; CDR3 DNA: TGTGCCAGCAGCTTGGGCTTGCAGACAAATCAGCCCCAGCATTTT
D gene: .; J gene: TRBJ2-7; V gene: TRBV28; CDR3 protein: CASSLRSGGRQEQYF; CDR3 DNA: TGTGCCAGCAGTTTACGGTCCGGGGGACGTCAGGAGCAGTACTTC
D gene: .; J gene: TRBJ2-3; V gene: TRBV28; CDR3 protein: CASRRFRTSTDTQYF; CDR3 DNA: TGTGCCAGCAGGCGATTTCGTACCAGCACAGATACGCAGTATTTT
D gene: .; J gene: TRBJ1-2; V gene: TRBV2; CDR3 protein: CASSGGVAYGYTF; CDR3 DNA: TGTGCCAGCAGTGGGGGGGTGGCCTATGGCTACACCTTC
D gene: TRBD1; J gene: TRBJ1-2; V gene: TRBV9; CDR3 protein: CASSPRDSGYGYTF; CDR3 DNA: TGTGCCAGCAGCCCGAGGGACAGTGGCTATGGCTACACCTTC
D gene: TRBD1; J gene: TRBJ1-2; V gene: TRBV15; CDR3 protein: CATSSHSGGDRGFGYTF; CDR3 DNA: TGTGCCACCAGCTCCCACTCGGGGGGAGACAGGGGTTTTGGCTACACCTTC
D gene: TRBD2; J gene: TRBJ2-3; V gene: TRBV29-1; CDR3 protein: CSVRLAARPDTQYF; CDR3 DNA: TGCAGCGTGAGACTAGCGGCTAGGCCAGATACGCAGTATTTT
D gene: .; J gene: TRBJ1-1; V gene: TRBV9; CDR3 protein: CASSVAGNTEAFF; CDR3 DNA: TGTGCCAGCAGCGTGGCGGGGAACACTGAAGCTTTCTTT
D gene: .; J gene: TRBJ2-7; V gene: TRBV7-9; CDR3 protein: CASSHQRFYEQYF; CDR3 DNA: TGTGCCAGCAGCCACCAGCGATTCTACGAGCAGTACTTC
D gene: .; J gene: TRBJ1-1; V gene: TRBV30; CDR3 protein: CAWLKEVAFF; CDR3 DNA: TGTGCCTGGTTGAAGGAGGTAGCTTTCTTT
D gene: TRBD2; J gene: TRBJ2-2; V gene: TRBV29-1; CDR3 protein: CSVLTSGATGELFF; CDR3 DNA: TGCAGCGTTTTGACTAGCGGTGCGACCGGGGAGCTGTTTTTT
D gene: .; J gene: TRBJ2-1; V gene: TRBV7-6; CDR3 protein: CASSFAGTPFYNEQFF; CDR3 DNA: TGTGCCAGCAGCTTTGCCGGGACACCCTTTTACAATGAGCAGTTCTTC
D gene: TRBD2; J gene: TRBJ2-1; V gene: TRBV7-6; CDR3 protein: CASSLVREGREQFF; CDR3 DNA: TGTGCCAGCAGCTTAGTACGGGAGGGCCGTGAGCAGTTCTTC
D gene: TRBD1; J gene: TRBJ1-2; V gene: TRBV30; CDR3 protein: CAWTGGVGYTF; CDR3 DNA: TGTGCCTGGACAGGGGGTGTAGGCTACACCTTC
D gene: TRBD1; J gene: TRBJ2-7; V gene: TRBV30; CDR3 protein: CAWSAGTGPFYEQYF; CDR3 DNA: TGTGCCTGGAGTGCAGGGACAGGGCCCTTCTACGAGCAGTACTTC
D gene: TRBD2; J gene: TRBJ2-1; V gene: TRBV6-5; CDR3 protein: CASSSSLAGGNEQFF; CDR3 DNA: TGTGCCAGCAGTTCCTCACTAGCGGGAGGGAATGAGCAGTTCTTC
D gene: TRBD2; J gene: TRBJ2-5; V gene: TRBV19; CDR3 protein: CASSGTSGGKETQYF; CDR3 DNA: TGTGCCAGTAGCGGGACTAGCGGGGGGAAAGAGACCCAGTACTTC
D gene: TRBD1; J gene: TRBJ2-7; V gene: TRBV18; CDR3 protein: CASSPLVGTGFDEQYF; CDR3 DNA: TGTGCCAGCTCACCATTGGTAGGGACAGGGTTTGACGAGCAGTACTTC
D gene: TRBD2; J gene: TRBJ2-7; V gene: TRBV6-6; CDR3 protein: CATRASGLPGHEQYF; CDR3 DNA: TGTGCCACTCGGGCTAGCGGGCTTCCGGGCCACGAGCAGTACTTC
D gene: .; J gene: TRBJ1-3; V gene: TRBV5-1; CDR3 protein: CASSLQGAGNTIYF; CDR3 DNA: TGCGCCAGCAGCCTACAGGGAGCTGGAAACACCATATATTTT
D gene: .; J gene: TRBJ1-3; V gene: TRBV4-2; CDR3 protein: CASSQLQASSGNTIYF; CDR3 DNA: TGTGCCAGCAGCCAACTACAGGCGTCCTCTGGAAACACCATATATTTT
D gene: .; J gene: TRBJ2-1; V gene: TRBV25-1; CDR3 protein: CASSDPHYNEQFF; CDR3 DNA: TGTGCCAGCAGTGACCCCCACTACAATGAGCAGTTCTTC
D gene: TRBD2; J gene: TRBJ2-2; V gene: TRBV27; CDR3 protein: CASSLIAGAPGEELFF; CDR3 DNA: TGTGCCAGCAGTTTGATAGCGGGGGCCCCGGGTGAGGAGCTGTTTTTT
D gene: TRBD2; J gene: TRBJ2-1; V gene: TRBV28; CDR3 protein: CASSTSGGPNEQFF; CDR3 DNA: TGTGCCAGCAGCACTAGCGGGGGGCCTAATGAGCAGTTCTTC
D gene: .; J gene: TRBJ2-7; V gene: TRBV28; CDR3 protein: CASSFDTLSYEQYF; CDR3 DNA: TGTGCCAGCAGTTTCGACACCCTTTCCTACGAGCAGTACTTC
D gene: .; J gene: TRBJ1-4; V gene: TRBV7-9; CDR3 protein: CASRPDRPSGEKLFF; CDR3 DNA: TGTGCCAGCAGGCCCGACAGGCCGTCTGGTGAAAAACTGTTTTTT
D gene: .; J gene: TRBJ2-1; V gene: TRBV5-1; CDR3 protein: CASSLRIGTPPPEQFF; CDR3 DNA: TGCGCCAGCAGCTTGCGTATCGGGACTCCACCCCCTGAGCAGTTCTTC
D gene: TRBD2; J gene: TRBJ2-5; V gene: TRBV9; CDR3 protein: CASSVQTSVQETQYF; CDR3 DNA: TGTGCCAGCAGCGTACAGACTAGCGTCCAAGAGACCCAGTACTTC
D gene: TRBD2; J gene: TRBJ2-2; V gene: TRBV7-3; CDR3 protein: CASSSGGANTGELFF; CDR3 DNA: TGTGCCAGCAGCTCCGGGGGGGCTAACACCGGGGAGCTGTTTTTT
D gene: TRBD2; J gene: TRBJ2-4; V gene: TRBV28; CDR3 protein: CASSPPGSGGNIQYF; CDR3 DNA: TGTGCCAGCAGTCCCCCGGGCTCCGGGGGGAACATTCAGTACTTC
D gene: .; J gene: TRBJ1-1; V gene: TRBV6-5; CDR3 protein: CASSYQGSTEAFF; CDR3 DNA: TGTGCCAGCAGTTACCAGGGAAGCACTGAAGCTTTCTTT
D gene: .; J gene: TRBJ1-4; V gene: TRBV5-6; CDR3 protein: CASSWGTGRGGEKLFF; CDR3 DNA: TGTGCCAGCAGCTGGGGGACCGGCCGAGGGGGTGAAAAACTGTTTTTT